A single sample gave rise to the 24 T cell receptor beta chains below, sequenced in a study of cytomegalovirus exposure and HLA in healthy donors. Sequencing was performed with immunoSEQ multiplex PCR; in TCRdb, only in-frame clones are kept and a portion is missing. Here the sample spans some 99,000 clones, around nine tenths being singletons. Sample: PBMCs. The origin of the receptors is a woman aged 18 to 35 in good health and CMV-seronegative.

The chain carries TRBV2 and TRBJ2-1; 10 nucleotides match TRBD1. V lost 4 bases and J lost 4; bases outside the gene matches: 1. CDR3 length: 14 amino acids. The germline V gene has CDR1 SNHLY and CDR2 FYNNEI. CDR3 nucleotide sequence: TGTGCCAGCAGTGGACAGGGGGCTTACAATGAGCAGTTCTTC. This gives the protein CASSGQGAYNEQFF. The full variable domain, completed using reference TRBV2 and TRBJ2-1, is EPEVTQTPSHQVTQMGQEVILRCVPISNHLYFYWYRQILGQKVEFLVSFYNNEISEKSEIFDDQFSVERPDGSNFTLKIRSTKLEDSAMYFCASSGQGAYNEQFFGPGTRLTVL.

The chain carries TRBV19 and TRBJ1-1; perhaps TRBD1 as D (6 bases). Germline V gene sequence: CDR1 LNHDA, CDR2 SQIVND (reference sequence). The CDR3 totals 16 residues. The V gene lost 5 bases and the J gene lost 3 bases, with 19 bases spanning the gap. The DNA for the CDR3 is TGTGCCAGTAGTCCGGGACACCTCAATAGGGACACTGAAGCTTTCTTT. Its protein is CASSPGHLNRDTEAFF. Looking up the rest from reference TRBV19 and TRBJ1-1 gives the full variable domain: DGGITQSPKYLFRKEGQNVTLSCEQNLNHDAMYWYRQDPGQGLRLIYYSQIVNDFQKGDIAEGYSVSREKKESFPLTVTSAQKNPTAFYLCASSPGHLNRDTEAFFGQGTRLTVV.

This rearrangement joins TRBV4-3 to TRBJ2-7; 9 nucleotides align to TRBD1. The CDR3 has 19 residues. Germline values: CDR1 LGHNA, CDR2 YSLEER. V gave up 4 bases and J gave up 3 bases; unmatched junction bases: 19. The CDR3 spells CASSPGAGQGNREIYEQYF. The CDR3 DNA follows: TGCGCCAGCAGCCCCGGGGCGGGACAGGGAAACCGAGAGATCTACGAGCAGTACTTC.

The chain recombines TRBV7-2 with TRBJ1-2; no firm D call. This CDR3 region has 13 residues. V lost 3 bases and J lost 6, with 11 bases in between. Germline V gene sequence: CDR1 SGHTA, CDR2 FQGNSA. The CDR3 DNA is TGTGCCAGCAGCTTTATGGGGAGGGATGGCTACACCTTC. It specifies CASSFMGRDGYTF. The complete variable domain, with remaining parts taken from reference TRBV7-2 and TRBJ1-2, reads GAGVSQSPSNKVTEKGKDVELRCDPISGHTALYWYRQSLGQGLEFLIYFQGNSAPDKSGLPSDRFSAERTGGSVSTLTIQRTQQEDSAVYLCASSFMGRDGYTFGSGTRLTVV.

The rearrangement uses TRBV7-6 and TRBJ2-3; 13 positions agree with TRBD2. V trimming: 4 bases; J trimming: 2 bases; junction bases outside the gene matches: 6. The CDR3 sequence is 17 residues long. CDR1 and CDR2 from the germline V gene are SGHVS and FNYEAQ. The chain's CDR3 is CASSSGLAGTTTDTQYF. Here the CDR3 DNA reads TGTGCCAGCAGCTCGGGACTAGCGGGGACGACCACAGATACGCAGTATTTT.

This chain joins TRBV5-6 and TRBJ2-5; 8 nucleotides agree with TRBD1. In germline, CDR1 is SGHDT, CDR2 YYEEEE. The CDR3 has 18 amino acids. Unmatched junction bases numbered 16, after V lost 4 bases and J lost 2 bases. DNA for the CDR3: TGTGCCAGCAGCCACGACAGGGGACAAACTGGGTGGCAAGAGACCCAGTACTTC. It encodes CASSHDRGQTGWQETQYF.

This clone was counted once. The chain carries TRBV4-3 and TRBJ2-5; 9 bases line up with TRBD1. The V and J ends lost 0 bases and 1 base, in that order; junction bases with no gene match: 6. CDR3 length: 17 amino acids. Germline lookup yields CDR1 LGHNA and CDR2 YSLEER. CDR3 bases: TGCGCCAGCAGCCAAGATTTAGGGACAGGGCCCCAAGAGACCCAGTACTTC. Its translation is CASSQDLGTGPQETQYF.

This clone has more than one count but fewer than ten. The chain carries TRBV11-2 and TRBJ2-7; D is possibly TRBD1 (5 bases). The CDR3 loop spans 14 amino acids. Germline V gene lookup returns CDR1 SGHAT and CDR2 FQNNGV. Trimming removed 1 base at V and 6 bases at J, with 13 bases between. The CDR3 coding sequence is TGTGCCAGCAGCTTAGGGGGCCGAAGGGGCGAGCAGTACTTC. It yields the protein CASSLGGRRGEQYF.

V usage is TRBV18 and J usage is TRBJ1-2; 7 bases are a match to TRBD1. The V gene's germline CDR1 is KGHSH and CDR2 LQKENI. Unmatched junction bases numbered 5, after V lost 3 bases and J lost 4 bases. CDR3 size: 14 residues. The CDR3 sequence: CASSPSGQIYGYTF. The DNA of the CDR3 is TGTGCCAGCTCACCCTCGGGACAGATCTATGGCTACACCTTC.

The genes are TRBV27 and TRBJ2-3; 8 bases fit TRBD2. Germline CDR1 MNHEY, CDR2 SMNVEV (reference sequence). V trimming: 5 bases; J trimming: 0 bases; junction bases outside the gene matches: 7. The CDR3 extends over 16 amino acids. Here the CDR3 DNA reads TGTGCCAGCAGTACTATCGGGAGGGTTAGCACAGATACGCAGTATTTT. It codes for CASSTIGRVSTDTQYF.

The rearrangement uses TRBV6-5 and TRBJ2-7; TRBD1 matches at 7 bases. Germline CDR1 reads MNHEY; CDR2 reads SVGAGI. With V trimmed by 6 bases and J by 2 bases, 7 bases remained unmatched. This CDR3 comprises 14 residues. The CDR3 DNA sequence: TGTGCCAGCAGAGCCGGGACAGCGACCTACGAGCAGTACTTC. It specifies CASRAGTATYEQYF.

The table lists this clone with a few counts. V and J are TRBV25-1 and TRBJ1-6; D gene uncertain. Germline V lookup: CDR1 MGHDK, CDR2 SYGVNS. The CDR3 contains 15 residues. V lost 10 bases and J 6 bases, leaving 19 bases between the germline ends. Written as DNA, the CDR3 is TGTGCCACCAGCCAAACCGGTTTAGTTAATTCACCCCTCCACTTT. Protein: CATSQTGLVNSPLHF.

Here the CDR3 DNA reads TGTGCCAGCAGCTTAGTTCCTAACACCGGGGAGCTGTTTTTT. It encodes CASSLVPNTGELFF. The chain joins TRBV7-3 to TRBJ2-2; D unclear. V lost 2 bases and J 2 bases, leaving 6 bases between the germline ends. The germline V gene has CDR1 SGHTA and CDR2 FQGTGA. The CDR3 runs to 14 residues.

The chain carries TRBV15 and TRBJ2-1, with D tentatively TRBD1 (6 bases). V dropped 5 bases and J dropped 6 bases, with 17 bases sitting between them. The V gene's germline CDR1 is LNHNV and CDR2 YYDKDF (reference sequence). This CDR3 is 15 amino acids long. The DNA of the CDR3 is TGTGCCACCAGCGCTATCTTAGGGGGAGCCAATGAGCAGTTCTTC. It encodes CATSAILGGANEQFF.

This clone was detected a few times. The gene calls are TRBV6-5 and TRBJ2-3; no firm D call. This CDR3 comprises 15 residues. V shed 0 bases and J shed 3 bases, with 10 bases lying between them. CDR1 and CDR2 (germline): MNHEY, SVGAGI. The DNA of the CDR3 is TGTGCCAGCAGTTACTCGATGGCAGGTACAGATACGCAGTATTTT. Protein sequence: CASSYSMAGTDTQYF.

Note on this clone: Other DNA sequences in the same sample also yield this CDR3. The V and J genes are TRBV27 and TRBJ2-1, with 8 bases fitting TRBD2. V gave up 8 bases and J gave up 8 bases; unmatched junction bases: 5. The V gene's germline CDR1 is MNHEY and CDR2 SMNVEV (reference sequence). This CDR3 contains 12 residues. The CDR3 reads CASGGGPHEQFF. The CDR3 DNA follows: TGTGCCAGCGGCGGGGGGCCACATGAGCAGTTCTTC.

The chain is built from TRBV18 and TRBJ2-3; D uncertain. The CDR3 has 13 amino acids. Germline values: CDR1 KGHSH, CDR2 LQKENI. V was trimmed by 0 bases and J by 4 bases, leaving 5 bases between them. The CDR3 DNA follows: TGTGCCAGCTCACCACCGGTAGCAGATACGCAGTATTTT. Translation: CASSPPVADTQYF.

V usage is TRBV5-1 and J usage is TRBJ2-7; 7 bases match TRBD2. V trimming: 0 bases; J trimming: 2 bases; junction bases outside the gene matches: 5. Germline CDR1 is SGHRS and CDR2 is YFSETQ. The CDR3 loop spans 15 amino acids. This chain's CDR3 is CASSLDPAGTYEQYF. The CDR3 bases are TGCGCCAGCAGCTTGGATCCAGCGGGAACCTACGAGCAGTACTTC.

The chain joins TRBV9 to TRBJ2-1; tentative D call: TRBD1 (6 bases). The CDR3 totals 17 residues. Germline CDR1 reads SGDLS; CDR2 reads YYNGEE. V was clipped by 1 base and J by 1 base, with 15 bases between them. CDR3 residues: CASSVTREQGSYNEQFF. As DNA, the CDR3 is TGTGCCAGCAGCGTAACAAGGGAACAGGGTTCCTACAATGAGCAGTTCTTC.

The chain recombines TRBV28 with TRBJ2-7, with 8 bases matching TRBD2. Germline lookup yields CDR1 MDHEN and CDR2 SYDVKM. The CDR3 extends over 14 amino acids. Trimming cost V 6 bases and J 4 bases; bases outside gene matches: 8. CDR3 nucleotides: TGTGCCAGCAGACAATTTAGCGGGAAATACGAGCAGTACTTC. This sequence encodes CASRQFSGKYEQYF.

This chain connects TRBV4-2 to TRBJ2-2, with D possibly being TRBD2 (6 bases). The V and J ends lost 4 bases and 3 bases respectively, with 12 bases between them. The CDR3 consists of 15 residues. Germline-derived CDR1 and CDR2 are LGHNA and YNFKEQ. CDR3 amino acids: CASSPGPGDTGELFF. CDR3 bases: TGTGCCAGCAGCCCCGGGCCGGGGGACACCGGGGAGCTGTTTTTT.

The rearrangement links TRBV9 to TRBJ2-1, with 8 bases aligning to TRBD1. V lost 0 bases and J lost 5; bases outside the gene matches: 4. The CDR3 contains 15 residues. Per germline, CDR1 SGDLS and CDR2 YYNGEE. For the CDR3, the DNA is TGTGCCAGCAGCGTAGGGACAGGGTGGGACAATGAGCAGTTCTTC. This gives the protein CASSVGTGWDNEQFF.

The CDR3 DNA is TGCGCCAGCAGCCAAGATGCCACTAGCGAAGTATGGGCAGATACGCAGTATTTT. It is translated as CASSQDATSEVWADTQYF. The rearrangement joins TRBV4-1 to TRBJ2-3, with 7 bases matching TRBD2. The CDR3 is 18 residues long. With V trimmed by 0 bases and J by 4 bases, 13 bases remained unmatched. Germline V gives CDR1 MGHRA, CDR2 YSYEKL.

The J gene is TRBJ2-3, the V gene TRBV2, with 9 bases matching TRBD1. V shed 7 bases, J shed 1 base, and the junction held 3 bases outside the gene matches. The CDR3 has 14 amino acids. Germline CDR1 SNHLY, CDR2 FYNNEI. The CDR3 DNA follows: TGTGCCAGCACCCGGGACAGGGGCACAGATACGCAGTATTTT. Protein sequence: CASTRDRGTDTQYF.